This T cell receptor beta chain emerged from a study of T cell responses to AZD1222 COVID-19 vaccine. Study outcomes and limitations: After the peak T cell response, and only then, were repertoires sampled. Reportedly, nearly half of unique spike TCRs recognized epitopes outside B.1.351/B.1.1.7 mutations.

A single count supports this clone. The antigen remains unidentified. Germline CDR1 is SNHLY and CDR2 is FYNNEI. The CDR3 runs to 12 residues. The V gene lost 8 bases and the J gene lost 9 bases, with 14 bases spanning the gap. The assay was immunoSEQ multiplex PCR, and TCRdb's table has in-frame clones only and misses some. The sample consists of some 130,000 clones, just over 90% of them appearing once. The J gene is TRBJ1-5, the V gene TRBV2; tentative D call: TRBD1 (5 bases). This clonotype was obtained from an adult who received the AZD1222 COVID-19 vaccine. The sequences come from peripheral blood, collected 28 days after the second AZD1222 dose. The CDR3 region has the DNA TGTGCCAGCTATGGTGGGGGAGGGCCCCAGCATTTT. Translation: CASYGGGGPQHF. The complete variable domain, with remaining parts taken from reference TRBV2 and TRBJ1-5, reads EPEVTQTPSHQVTQMGQEVILRCVPISNHLYFYWYRQILGQKVEFLVSFYNNEISEKSEIFDDQFSVERPDGSNFTLKIRSTKLEDSAMYFCASYGGGGPQHFGDGTRLSIL.